This T cell receptor (beta chain) comes out of a study of blood T cell repertoires in COVID-19. For the study at large: There were acute and convalescent COVID-19 samples, and they came from the United States, Italy and Spain.

Original analysis: The assay estimated nucleated cells by amplifying reference gene primers. Measured with immunoSEQ multiplex PCR; TCRdb has only the in-frame clones, and not every one. The V and J calls and clone size come from that table; D and trimming were worked out from the DNA. The data contain about 140,000 clones, roughly 80% of them singletons. Looked up from germline, CDR1 is SGHDN and CDR2 is FVKESK. With 2 bases removed from V and 4 bases from J, the gap between germline ends came to 21 bases. This CDR3 has 17 amino acids. The chain joins TRBV14 to TRBJ2-7, with a possible D match to TRBD2 (6 bases). This receptor was obtained from a woman aged 55-69 years with acute or convalescent COVID-19. The source material was peripheral blood. In DNA, the CDR3 is TGTGCCAGCAGCCAATTTAGAGGGAGGACTTACGGGTACGAGCAGTACTTC. Translated, it gives CASSQFRGRTYGYEQYF. The whole variable domain, remainder taken from reference TRBV14 and TRBJ2-7, is EAGVTQFPSHSVIEKGQTVTLRCDPISGHDNLYWYRRVMGKEIKFLLHFVKESKQDESGMPNNRFLAERTGGTYSTLKVQPAELEDSGVYFCASSQFRGRTYGYEQYFGPGTRLTVT.